The entry that follows covers one TCR beta chain sequence. This clone was seen more than once but under ten times. Its specific antigen is unknown. The input lacks base qualities; no much larger clone sits a single base away. At one collaborating source in Seattle, patients were enrolled during active infection and were followed longitudinally through the course of disease. Each collaborating institution followed its own protocols to collect whole blood in K2EDTA tubes. Collaborator samples were shipped for TCRbeta analysis as frozen whole blood, isolated PBMCs, or DNA extracted from either sample type. This sample stems from a study of blood T cell repertoires in COVID-19 (dated by TCRdb to 2020 to 2021). Turning to the overall study: Samples covering the acute and convalescent phases of COVID-19 were provided by collaborators in the United States, Italy and Spain. The dataset comprised deeply sampled blood TCRbeta repertoires from subjects exposed to, actively infected with, or recovered from COVID-19. The repertoires were released in a freely available public database meant as a resource for research on the immune response to SARS-CoV-2. Samples came from the ongoing ImmuneRACE study (first 160 participants) plus 1,254 subjects from 6 global collaborators. Where available, HLA class I and class II types were taken from metadata supplied by the sample provider and were not determined by assay-based typing. A de-identified subject ID, COVID-19 status, age in years and sex were almost always included in the sample metadata. The material from the prospective study consisted of cDNA or gDNA derived from T cells, B-cell-depleted T cells, or PBMCs.

Overall study results and their limits: The quantity of clinical and demographic metadata differed by source and by participant and was supplied without curation.

TCRbeta CDR3 regions were amplified from genomic DNA by means of the immunoSEQ Assay, a bias-controlled multiplex PCR. The authors' pipeline ran thus. Nucleated cell counts per sample were estimated from amplification of reference gene primers within the assay. Sequence reads were collapsed and filtered to measure the absolute abundance of every unique TCRbeta CDR3 rearrangement. For each sample, productive Simpson clonality was calculated as the square root of Simpson's diversity index across productive rearrangements. The source is immuneACCESS, and TCRdb retained only in-frame sequences with V and J called. Part of the clones is not carried over; for the studies checked, unresolved V genes explain less than half of this, and the remainder is unexplained. V and J calls plus clone size are reproduced from that table; the DNA served to infer D and trimming. The sample table contains roughly 160,000 clones; only one count was recorded for about four fifths of them. 8% to 8.5% of the sample is in the top ten clones.

Sequencing was carried out using peripheral blood. The source is a woman between 55 and 75 years old with COVID-19, enrolled during active disease.

The nucleotides are TGTGCCAGCTCACCCCAGGCCCGAAGGGAGACCCAGTACTTC. The resulting protein is CASSPQARRETQYF. The chain couples TRBV18 to TRBJ2-5; the D gene is not confidently resolved. Reading the germline V gene gives CDR1 KGHSH and CDR2 LQKENI. The germline ends are 13 bases apart after V is trimmed by 3 bases and J by 5 bases. From cysteine to phenylalanine, the CDR3 is 14 amino acids long. The DNA shown is the 42-base CDR3, in frame from base 1.